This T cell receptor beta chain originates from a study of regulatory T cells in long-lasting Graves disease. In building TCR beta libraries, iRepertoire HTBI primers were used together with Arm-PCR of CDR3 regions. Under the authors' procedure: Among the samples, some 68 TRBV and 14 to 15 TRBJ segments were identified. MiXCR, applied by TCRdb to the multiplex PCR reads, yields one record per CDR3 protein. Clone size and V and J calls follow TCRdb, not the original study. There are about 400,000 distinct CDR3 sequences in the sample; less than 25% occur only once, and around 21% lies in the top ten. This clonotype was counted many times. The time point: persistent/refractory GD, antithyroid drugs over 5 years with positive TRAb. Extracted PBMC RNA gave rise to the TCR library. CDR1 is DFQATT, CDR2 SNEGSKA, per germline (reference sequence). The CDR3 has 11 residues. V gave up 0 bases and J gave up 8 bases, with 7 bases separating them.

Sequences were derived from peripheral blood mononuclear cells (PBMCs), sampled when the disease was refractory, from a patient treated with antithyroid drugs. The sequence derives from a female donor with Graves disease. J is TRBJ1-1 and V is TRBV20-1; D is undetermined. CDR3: CSARELVEAFF. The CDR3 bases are TGCAGTGCTAGAGAACTAGTAGAAGCTTTCTTT.